This TCR beta chain was recovered during a study of molecular identifiers for immune sequencing clone quantification. Each CDR3 protein gets one entry after TCRdb re-called the PCR reads with MiXCR. The repertoire includes over 85,000 distinct CDR3 sequences, 25% of them detected once, and 0.7% to 0.8% sits in the top ten. Findings of the study overall: The share of molecules held by clones above 20 RNA copies was over 99% in effector cells and under 1% in naive cells.

Notes on this clonotype: The antigen remains unidentified. One end of the junction fails to match germline, which may point to a read error.

Germline assignment: CDR1 DFQATT and CDR2 SNEGSKA (reference sequence). This CDR3 is built from 13 residues. The source is a human donor in good health. Some libraries in this study had Jurkat cell RNA spiked in. The chain uses TRBV20-1 and TRBJ2-2, with a weak D call TRBD2 (5 bases). Sequenced material: naive CD8+ T cells from blood, with Jurkat cell RNA spiked in. Stated subset: FACS-sorted CD8+CD4-CCR7+CD45RA+ naive T cells. CDR3 protein: CSVRADPAGELFF. The DNA of the CDR3 is TGCAGTGTTAGAGCGGACCCTGCCGGGGAGCTGTTTTTT.